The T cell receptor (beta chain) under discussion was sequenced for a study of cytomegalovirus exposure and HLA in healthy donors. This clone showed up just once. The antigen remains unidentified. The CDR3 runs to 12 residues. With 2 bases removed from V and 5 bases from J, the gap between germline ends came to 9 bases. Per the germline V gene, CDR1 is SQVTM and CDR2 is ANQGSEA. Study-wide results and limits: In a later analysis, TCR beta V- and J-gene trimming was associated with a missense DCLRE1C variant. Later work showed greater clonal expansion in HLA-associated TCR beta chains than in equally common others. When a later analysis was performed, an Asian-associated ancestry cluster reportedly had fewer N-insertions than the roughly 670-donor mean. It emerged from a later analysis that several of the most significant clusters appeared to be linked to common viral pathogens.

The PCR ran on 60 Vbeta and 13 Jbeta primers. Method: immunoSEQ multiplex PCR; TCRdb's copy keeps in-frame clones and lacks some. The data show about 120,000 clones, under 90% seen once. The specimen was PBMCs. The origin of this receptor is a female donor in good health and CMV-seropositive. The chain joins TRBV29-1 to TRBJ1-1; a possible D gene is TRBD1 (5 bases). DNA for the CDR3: TGCAGCGTTGAATCAGGGAGGACTGAAGCTTTCTTT. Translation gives CSVESGRTEAFF.